These T cell receptor beta chains were read from a single sample in a study of cytotoxic CD8 clonotypes in ibrutinib-treated CLL. The method was immunoSEQ multiplex PCR; TCRdb's version includes in-frame clones alone and lacks a portion of them. Among approximately 340,000 clones listed, over 60% were seen once. The source was PBMCs, collected after 36 months of ibrutinib treatment. The receptors were sampled from a human donor with chronic lymphocytic leukemia. Both conserved end residues are part of each CDR3. The D gene is left open where the match is weak. The size entry is marked missing in some rows and otherwise reads once, few, many or a size class.

TRBV11-2	-	TRBJ2-7	-	CASRIDRYEQYF	TGTGCCAGCAGGATTGACAGATACGAGCAGTACTTC
TRBV7-2	once	TRBJ1-2	-	CASSLADGGYTF	TGTGCCAGCAGCCTAGCGGACGGTGGCTACACCTTC
TRBV15	-	TRBJ2-1	TRBD1	CATSRLDRGDEQFF	TGTGCCACCAGCAGATTGGACAGGGGGGATGAGCAGTTCTTC
TRBV18	-	TRBJ1-1	-	CASSPSSLQGEAFF	TGTGCCAGCTCACCAAGTAGTTTACAGGGTGAAGCTTTCTTT
TRBV25-1	-	TRBJ2-1	TRBD2	CASSGWTSTFSSYNEQFF	TGTGCCAGCAGTGGCTGGACTAGCACCTTTAGCTCCTACAATGAGCAGTTCTTC
TRBV27	few	TRBJ1-1	-	CASSLMGMNTEAFF	TGTGCCAGCAGTTTAATGGGAATGAACACTGAAGCTTTCTTT
TRBV27	-	TRBJ1-2	TRBD1	CASSQIRGQLGYGYTF	TGTGCCAGCAGTCAGATCAGGGGGCAGTTAGGATATGGCTACACCTTC
TRBV4-2	-	TRBJ2-5	-	CASSQVSPEPQYF	TGTGCCAGCAGCCAAGTGAGTCCCGAGCCCCAGTACTTC
TRBV10-3	-	TRBJ2-3	-	CAIRSLVGHTDTQYF	TGTGCCATCAGGAGCCTGGTGGGGCACACAGATACGCAGTATTTT
TRBV7-2	-	TRBJ2-3	TRBD2	CASSFLAGESTDTQYF	TGTGCCAGCAGCTTTTTAGCGGGAGAGAGCACAGATACGCAGTATTTT
TRBV5-1	-	TRBJ2-3	TRBD1	CASAGGTGGSYTQYF	TGCGCCAGCGCGGGCGGGACAGGGGGCTCTTATACGCAGTATTTT
TRBV11-2	few	TRBJ1-2	-	CASSHWDYGYTF	TGTGCCAGCAGCCATTGGGACTATGGCTACACCTTC
TRBV5-1	-	TRBJ2-7	-	CASSLAPGVYEQYF	TGCGCCAGCAGCTTGGCTCCAGGAGTTTACGAGCAGTACTTC
TRBV2	once	TRBJ1-4	-	CASSETGGNEKLFF	TGTGCCAGCAGTGAAACTGGCGGGAATGAAAAACTGTTTTTT
TRBV11-2	-	TRBJ2-7	TRBD1	CASSHNFGTGYYEQYF	TGTGCCAGCAGCCACAATTTTGGGACAGGGTACTACGAGCAGTACTTC
TRBV7-2	-	TRBJ1-4	-	CASSLRSDLGEKLFF	TGTGCCAGCAGCTTGAGGTCCGACTTAGGTGAAAAACTGTTTTTT
TRBV7-2	once	TRBJ2-3	TRBD2	CASSTRTSGRDTQYF	TGTGCCAGCAGCACACGGACTAGCGGGAGGGATACGCAGTATTTT
TRBV6-5	few	TRBJ1-5	TRBD1	CASSRGQGGQPQHF	TGTGCCAGCAGCCGGGGACAGGGTGGTCAGCCCCAGCATTTT
TRBV10-3	few	TRBJ2-7	TRBD1	CAISETGASYEQYF	TGTGCCATCAGTGAAACAGGGGCCTCCTACGAGCAGTACTTC
TRBV7-9	-	TRBJ2-3	-	CASSFRGDTQYF	TGTGCCAGCAGCTTCCGAGGAGATACGCAGTATTTT
TRBV10-3	-	TRBJ1-4	-	CAISEDTATNEKLFF	TGTGCCATCAGTGAAGACACCGCAACTAATGAAAAACTGTTTTTT
TRBV9	-	TRBJ1-5	-	CASSQGVRDQPQHF	TGTGCCAGCAGCCAAGGGGTAAGGGATCAGCCCCAGCATTTT
TRBV27	few	TRBJ1-6	-	CASSLSPENSPLHF	TGTGCCAGCAGTTTATCGCCGGAGAATTCACCCCTCCACTTT
TRBV4-2	-	TRBJ2-7	TRBD2	CASSQKGLLAGPYEQYF	TGTGCCAGCAGCCAAAAAGGACTACTAGCGGGGCCCTACGAGCAGTACTTC
TRBV28	-	TRBJ1-2	-	CASSRIGGYTF	TGTGCCAGCTCCCGCATAGGCGGCTACACCTTC
TRBV7-8	-	TRBJ2-1	TRBD2	CASSLAASGRVYNEQFF	TGTGCCAGCAGCTTAGCGGCTAGCGGGAGGGTCTACAATGAGCAGTTCTTC
TRBV5-1	few	TRBJ2-7	TRBD1	CASSLAPSGQYTYEQYF	TGCGCCAGCAGCTTAGCCCCATCGGGACAGTACACCTACGAGCAGTACTTC
TRBV5-1	-	TRBJ2-3	-	CASSLSTGIGTDTQYF	TGCGCCAGCAGCTTGTCAACAGGGATCGGCACAGATACGCAGTATTTT